This T cell receptor (beta chain) stems from a study of T cells in Graves' hyperthyroidism and ophthalmopathy. Study-wide results and limits: Blood also showed most of the thyroid clonotypes that were expanded above 0.001. For ophthalmopathy, model prediction preceded onset by a median about 6 months.

Not enrolled were patients with uncontrolled infection, other autoimmune disease, pregnancy or lactation. A few counts support this clonotype. Its antigen remains unidentified. Germline V gene sequence: CDR1 SGHRS, CDR2 YFSETQ. The CDR3 has 16 amino acids. J lost 4 bases, V lost 4 bases, and 11 bases had no gene match. The CDR3 regions of TCR beta were amplified from RNA transcripts. Initially, a first-round RT-PCR of the TCR CDR3 employed the HTBI primer set. In TCRdb, the multiplex PCR reads were re-called with MiXCR into one record per CDR3 protein. The sample lists more than 550,000 distinct CDR3 sequences, about 17% occurring once.

The specimen was blood. The receptor was isolated from a woman between 45 and 65 years old with Graves' hyperthyroidism that later progressed to Graves' ophthalmopathy. The V gene is TRBV5-1, the J gene TRBJ1-1, with 9 bases lining up with TRBD1. The CDR3: CASSNRDRDYITEAFF. The CDR3 DNA reads TGCGCCAGCAGCAACCGGGACAGGGATTATATCACTGAAGCTTTCTTT.